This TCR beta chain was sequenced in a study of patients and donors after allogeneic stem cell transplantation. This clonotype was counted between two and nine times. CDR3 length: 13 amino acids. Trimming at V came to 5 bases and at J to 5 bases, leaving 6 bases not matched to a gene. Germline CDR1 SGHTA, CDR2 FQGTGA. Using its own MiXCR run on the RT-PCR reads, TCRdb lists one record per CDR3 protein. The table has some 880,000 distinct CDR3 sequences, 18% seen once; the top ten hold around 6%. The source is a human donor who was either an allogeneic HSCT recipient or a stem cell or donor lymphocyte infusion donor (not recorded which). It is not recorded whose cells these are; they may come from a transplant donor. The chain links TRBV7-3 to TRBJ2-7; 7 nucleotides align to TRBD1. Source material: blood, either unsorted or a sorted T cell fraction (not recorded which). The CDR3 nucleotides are TGTGCCAGCAGCGGGGGACAGTACCACGAGCAGTACTTC. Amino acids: CASSGGQYHEQYF.